This T cell receptor (beta chain) was recovered during a study of CD8 T cells in Susac syndrome. Trimming removed 0 bases at V and 5 bases at J, with 15 bases between. Germline CDR1 and CDR2: SGDLS and YYNGEE. This CDR3 spans 15 amino acids. Reverse transcription of roughly 0.5 to 1 ug RNA was carried out with random hexamers. The amplification used immunoSEQ multiplex PCR on TCR beta CDR3; it spanned 54 Vbeta and 13 Jbeta. TCRdb reprocessed the immunoSEQ multiplex PCR reads with MiXCR, giving one entry per CDR3 protein. The sample holds around 200,000 distinct CDR3 sequences, about 94% seen once. CD8+ and CD4+ blood T cells underwent TCR beta sequencing. The multiple sclerosis control group comprised treatment-naive patients with stable or active relapsing-remitting disease. Negative isolation was used for CD8+ and CD4+ T cells and FACS enrichment for TEMRA cells.

The TCR sequence derives from a human donor with multiple sclerosis. The sample was CD4+ T cells from PBMCs. The chain joins TRBV9 to TRBJ2-7; D gene uncertain. The CDR3 spells CASSVEGAYPDEQYF. The CDR3 nucleotides are TGTGCCAGCAGCGTAGAAGGAGCTTATCCGGACGAGCAGTACTTC.